The sequence of this T cell receptor (beta chain) was determined in a study of vaccination effects on CD4 cells after COVID-19. Sequencing was preceded by expansion of antigen-specific CD4+ T cells with viral peptide pools in the ViraFEST assay. It was after 10 days of culture that CD4+ T cells were isolated. Each participant was administered two doses of either the BNT162b2 or the mRNA-1273 vaccine. CDR1 MNHEY and CDR2 SVGAGI come from the germline V gene. CDR3 size: 13 residues. V gave up 5 bases and J gave up 2 bases, with 9 bases separating them. Assay used: immunoSEQ multiplex PCR; TCRdb lists only in-frame clones, some missing. The sample carries 20,000 to 30,000 clones, about 70% recorded once. About this clone: Its antigen remains unknown.

This specimen was CD4+ T cells from PBMCs cultured with SARS-CoV-2 spike peptides, taken after COVID-19 vaccination. The source is a human donor who received a COVID-19 vaccine. V and J are TRBV6-5 and TRBJ1-2, with a weak D call TRBD1 (5 bases). The DNA for the CDR3 is TGTGCCAGCAGTCCACAGGAGAACTATGGCTACACCTTC. Protein product: CASSPQENYGYTF.